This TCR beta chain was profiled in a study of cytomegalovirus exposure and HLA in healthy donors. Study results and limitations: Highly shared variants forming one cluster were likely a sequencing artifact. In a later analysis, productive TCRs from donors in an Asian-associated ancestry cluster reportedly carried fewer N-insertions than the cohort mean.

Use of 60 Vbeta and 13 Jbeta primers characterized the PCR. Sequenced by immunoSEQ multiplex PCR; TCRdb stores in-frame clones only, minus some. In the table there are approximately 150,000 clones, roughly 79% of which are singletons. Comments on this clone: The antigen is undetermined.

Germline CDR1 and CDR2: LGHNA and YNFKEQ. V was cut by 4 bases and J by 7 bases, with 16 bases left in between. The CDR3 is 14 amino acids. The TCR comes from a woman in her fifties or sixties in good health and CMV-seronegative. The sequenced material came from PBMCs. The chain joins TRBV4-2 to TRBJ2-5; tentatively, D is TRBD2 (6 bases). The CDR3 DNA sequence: TGTGCCAGCAGCCTCGAGAACCTGGGGGGGACCCAGTACTTC. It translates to CASSLENLGGTQYF.